Below, 7 T cell receptor beta chains from the same sample are listed, as sequenced in a study of early T cells in non-severe SARS-CoV-2 infection. One entry per CDR3 protein, called by TCRdb with MiXCR from the 5' RACE reads. Among under 70,000 distinct CDR3 sequences listed, under 14% were seen once. The sample comprised whole blood. The receptors stem from an adult who was a healthcare worker with PCR-confirmed SARS-CoV-2 infection or an uninfected control (not recorded which).

This clonotype showed up just a few times. The chain recombines TRBV18 with TRBJ2-1; 7 bases align to TRBD2. Germline CDR1 is KGHSH and CDR2 is LQKENI. The CDR3 extends over 15 amino acids. With V trimmed by 3 bases and J by 10 bases, 12 bases remained unmatched. The CDR3 here is CASSPSGGSVREQFF. The CDR3 DNA is TGTGCCAGCTCACCCTCCGGGGGGTCCGTCCGGGAGCAGTTCTTC.

V usage is TRBV2 and J usage is TRBJ2-5; 8 nucleotides line up with TRBD1. This CDR3 is built from 13 residues. V shed 6 bases, J shed 1 base, and the junction held 1 base outside the gene matches. Germline V gene lookup returns CDR1 SNHLY and CDR2 FYNNEI. CDR3 nucleotide sequence: TGTGCCAGCAGGGACAGGGCCCAAGAGACCCAGTACTTC. Translated, it gives CASRDRAQETQYF.

The table lists this clonotype with many counts. The chain uses TRBV19 and TRBJ2-2; D tentatively fits TRBD1 or TRBD2 (5 bases each). CDR3 length: 16 amino acids. Per the germline V gene, CDR1 is LNHDA and CDR2 is SQIVND (reference sequence). Deletions cut 5 bases from V and 0 bases from J, with 13 bases between. The CDR3 coding sequence is TGTGCCAGTAGTTCTGAGGGACCCCCGAACACCGGGGAGCTGTTTTTT. Translated, it gives CASSSEGPPNTGELFF.

This clonotype has ten or more counts. This rearrangement joins TRBV2 to TRBJ2-7; 13 positions match TRBD2. CDR3 size: 14 residues. V shed 7 bases and J 1 base; nucleotides not matched to a gene: 1. The V gene's germline CDR1 is SNHLY and CDR2 FYNNEI. The CDR3 coding sequence is TGTGCCAGCACGGGACTAGCGGGATCCTACGAGCAGTACTTC. Its protein product is CASTGLAGSYEQYF.

Only a few counts were recorded for this clonotype. The chain employs TRBV3-1 and TRBJ1-3; D not resolved. The CDR3 covers 15 residues. The germline CDR1 and CDR2 sequences are LGHDT and YNNKEL (reference sequence). Trimming took 4 bases from V and 0 from J, leaving 10 bases between them. This chain's CDR3 is CASSPSPGSGNTIYF. In DNA, the CDR3 is TGTGCCAGCAGCCCAAGTCCAGGCTCTGGAAACACCATATATTTT.

Note on this clonotype: It may be a read error: a sequence one base away is much more abundant. J is TRBJ2-7 and V is TRBV5-1; D gene uncertain. Germline CDR1 SGHRS, CDR2 YFSETQ. CDR3 length: 13 residues. The CDR3 region has the DNA TGCACCAGCAGCTTGGTTGGGTATTACGAGCAGTACTTC. Its translation is CTSSLVGYYEQYF. The full variable domain, with the rest looked up from reference TRBV5-1 and TRBJ2-7, is KAGVTQTPRYLIKTRGQQVTLSCSPISGHRSVSWYQQTPGQGLQFLFEYFSETQRNKGNFPGRFSGRQFSNSRSEMNVSTLELGDSALYLCTSSLVGYYEQYFGPGTRLTVT.

This clonotype was picked up many times. The rearrangement joins TRBV14 to TRBJ1-2, with TRBD1 matching over 8 bases. V shed 3 bases and J 6 bases; nucleotides not matched to a gene: 12. This CDR3 is 16 amino acids long. Per germline, CDR1 SGHDN and CDR2 FVKESK. CDR3 sequence: CASSHPDRAEFDGYTF. CDR3 DNA sequence: TGTGCCAGCAGCCACCCGGACAGGGCGGAGTTCGATGGCTACACCTTC.